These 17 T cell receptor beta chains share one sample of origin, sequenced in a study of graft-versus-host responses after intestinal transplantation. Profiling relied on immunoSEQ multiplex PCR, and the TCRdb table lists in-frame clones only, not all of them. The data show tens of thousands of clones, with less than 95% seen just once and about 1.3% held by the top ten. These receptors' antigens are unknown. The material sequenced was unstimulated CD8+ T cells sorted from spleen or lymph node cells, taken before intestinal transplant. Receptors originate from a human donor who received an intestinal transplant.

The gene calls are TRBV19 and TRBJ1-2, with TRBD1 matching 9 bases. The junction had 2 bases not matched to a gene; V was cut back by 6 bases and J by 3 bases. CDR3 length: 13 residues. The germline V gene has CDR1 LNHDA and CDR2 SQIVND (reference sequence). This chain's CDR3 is CASSRDRDYGYTF. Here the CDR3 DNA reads TGTGCCAGTAGCCGGGACAGGGACTATGGCTACACCTTC.

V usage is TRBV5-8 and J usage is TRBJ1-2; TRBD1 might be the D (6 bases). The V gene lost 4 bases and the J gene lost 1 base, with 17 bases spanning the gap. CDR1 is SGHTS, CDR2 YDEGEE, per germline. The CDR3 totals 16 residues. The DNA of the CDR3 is TGTGCCAGCAGCCCACTGACAGGAAGAAGTAACTATGGCTACACCTTC. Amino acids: CASSPLTGRSNYGYTF.

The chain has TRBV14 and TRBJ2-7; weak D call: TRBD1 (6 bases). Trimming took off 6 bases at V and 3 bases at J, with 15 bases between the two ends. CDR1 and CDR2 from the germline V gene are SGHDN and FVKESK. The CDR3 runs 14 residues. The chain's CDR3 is CASSYRQGYYEQYF. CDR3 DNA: TGTGCCAGCAGTTATAGGCAGGGGTACTACGAGCAGTACTTC.

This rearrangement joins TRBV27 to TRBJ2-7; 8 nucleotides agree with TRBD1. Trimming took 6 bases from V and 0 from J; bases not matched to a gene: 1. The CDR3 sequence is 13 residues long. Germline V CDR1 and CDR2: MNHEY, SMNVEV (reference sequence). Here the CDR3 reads CASSRGPSYEQYF. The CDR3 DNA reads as TGTGCCAGCAGCAGGGGGCCCTCCTACGAGCAGTACTTC.

CDR3 DNA sequence: TGCGCCAGCAGCGGCAGGGGATCTAACGTGAAGTACTTC. Translated: CASSGRGSNVKYF. The chain uses TRBV4-1 and TRBJ2-7, with D possibly matching TRBD1 (6 bases). Trimming cost V 5 bases and J 11 bases, with 19 bases left between them. The CDR3 loop spans 13 amino acids. The germline V gene has CDR1 MGHRA and CDR2 YSYEKL.

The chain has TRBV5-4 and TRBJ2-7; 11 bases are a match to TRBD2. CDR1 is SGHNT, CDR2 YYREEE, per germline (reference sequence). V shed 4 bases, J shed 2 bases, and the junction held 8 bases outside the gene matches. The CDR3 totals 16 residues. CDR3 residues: CASSGSQTSGAYEQYF. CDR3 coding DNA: TGTGCCAGCAGCGGATCCCAGACTAGCGGGGCCTACGAGCAGTACTTC.

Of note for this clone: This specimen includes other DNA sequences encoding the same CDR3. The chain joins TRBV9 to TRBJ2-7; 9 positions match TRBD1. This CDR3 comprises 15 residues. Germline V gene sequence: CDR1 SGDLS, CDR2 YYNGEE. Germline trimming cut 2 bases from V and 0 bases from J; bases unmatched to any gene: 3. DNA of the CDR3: TGTGCCAGCAGCGTCGGGACAGGGAGCTCCTACGAGCAGTACTTC. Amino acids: CASSVGTGSSYEQYF. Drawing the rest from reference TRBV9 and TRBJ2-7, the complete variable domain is DSGVTQTPKHLITATGQRVTLRCSPRSGDLSVYWYQQSLDQGLQFLIQYYNGEERAKGNILERFSAQQFPDLHSELNLSSLELGDSALYFCASSVGTGSSYEQYFGPGTRLTVT.

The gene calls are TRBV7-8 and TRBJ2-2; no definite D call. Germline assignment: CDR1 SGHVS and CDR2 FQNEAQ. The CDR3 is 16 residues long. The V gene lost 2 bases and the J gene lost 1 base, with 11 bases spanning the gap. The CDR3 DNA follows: TGTGCCAGCAGCTTATCATCCCCAGGGAACACCGGGGAGCTGTTTTTT. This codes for CASSLSSPGNTGELFF. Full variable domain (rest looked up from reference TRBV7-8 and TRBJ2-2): GAGVSQSPRYKVAKRGQDVALRCDPISGHVSLFWYQQALGQGPEFLTYFQNEAQLDKSGLPSDRFFAERPEGSVSTLKIQRTQQEDSAVYLCASSLSSPGNTGELFFGEGSRLTVL.

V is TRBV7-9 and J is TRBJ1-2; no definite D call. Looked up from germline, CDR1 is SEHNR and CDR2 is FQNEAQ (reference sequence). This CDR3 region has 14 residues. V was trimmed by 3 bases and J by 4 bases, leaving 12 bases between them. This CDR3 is CASSLGSPVYGYTF. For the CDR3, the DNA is TGTGCCAGCAGCTTGGGGAGCCCGGTCTATGGCTACACCTTC.

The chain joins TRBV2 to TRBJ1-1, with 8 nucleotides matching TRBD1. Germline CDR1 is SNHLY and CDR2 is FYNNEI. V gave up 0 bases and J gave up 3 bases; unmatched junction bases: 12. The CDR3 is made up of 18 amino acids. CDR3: CASSEASPSDRDYTEAFF. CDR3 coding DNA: TGTGCCAGCAGTGAAGCGTCCCCATCGGACAGGGACTACACTGAAGCTTTCTTT. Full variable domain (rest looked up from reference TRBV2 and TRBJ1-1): EPEVTQTPSHQVTQMGQEVILRCVPISNHLYFYWYRQILGQKVEFLVSFYNNEISEKSEIFDDQFSVERPDGSNFTLKIRSTKLEDSAMYFCASSEASPSDRDYTEAFFGQGTRLTVV.

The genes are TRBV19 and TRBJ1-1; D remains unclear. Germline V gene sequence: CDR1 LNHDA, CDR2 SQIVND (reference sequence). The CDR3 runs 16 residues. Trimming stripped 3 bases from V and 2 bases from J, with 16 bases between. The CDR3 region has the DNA TGTGCCAGTAGTATTTTCCCCCCCACTGTAAACACTGAAGCTTTCTTT. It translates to CASSIFPPTVNTEAFF. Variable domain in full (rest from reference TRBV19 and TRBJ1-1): DGGITQSPKYLFRKEGQNVTLSCEQNLNHDAMYWYRQDPGQGLRLIYYSQIVNDFQKGDIAEGYSVSREKKESFPLTVTSAQKNPTAFYLCASSIFPPTVNTEAFFGQGTRLTVV.

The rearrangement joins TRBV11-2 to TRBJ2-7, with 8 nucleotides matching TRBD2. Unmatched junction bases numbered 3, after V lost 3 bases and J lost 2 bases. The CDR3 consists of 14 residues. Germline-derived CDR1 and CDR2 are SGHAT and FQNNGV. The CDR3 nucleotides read TGTGCCAGCAGCTTCGGGGGGGGGCCCTACGAGCAGTACTTC. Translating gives CASSFGGGPYEQYF.

The CDR3 here is CASSRGQGTGELFF. DNA for the CDR3: TGTGCCAGCAGCCGTGGACAGGGCACCGGGGAGCTGTTTTTT. The rearrangement joins TRBV7-9 to TRBJ2-2, with 8 positions matching TRBD1. Trimming took 5 bases from V and 4 from J; bases not matched to a gene: 3. Germline-derived CDR1 and CDR2 are SEHNR and FQNEAQ (reference sequence). This CDR3 is 14 amino acids long.

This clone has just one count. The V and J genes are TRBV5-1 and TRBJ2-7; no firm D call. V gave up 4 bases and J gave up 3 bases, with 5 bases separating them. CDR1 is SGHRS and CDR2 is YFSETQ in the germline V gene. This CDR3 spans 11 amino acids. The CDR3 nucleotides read TGCGCCAGCAGCCTAGACTACGAGCAGTACTTC. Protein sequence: CASSLDYEQYF.

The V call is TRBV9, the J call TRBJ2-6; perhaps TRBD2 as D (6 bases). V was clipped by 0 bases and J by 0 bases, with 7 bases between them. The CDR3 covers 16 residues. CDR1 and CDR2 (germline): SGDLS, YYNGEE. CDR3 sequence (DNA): TGTGCCAGCAGCGTAGAGGAGGGCTCTGGGGCCAACGTCCTGACTTTC. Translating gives CASSVEEGSGANVLTF.

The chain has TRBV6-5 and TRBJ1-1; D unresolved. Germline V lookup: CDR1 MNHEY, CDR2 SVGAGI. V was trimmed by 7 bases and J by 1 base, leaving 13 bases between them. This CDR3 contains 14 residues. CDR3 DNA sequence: TGTGCCAGCATCCTCAAGACGGGGAACACTGAAGCTTTCTTT. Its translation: CASILKTGNTEAFF.

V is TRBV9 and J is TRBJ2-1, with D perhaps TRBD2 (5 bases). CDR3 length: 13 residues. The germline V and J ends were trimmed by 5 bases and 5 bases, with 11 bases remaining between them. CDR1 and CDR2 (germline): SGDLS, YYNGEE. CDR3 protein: CASRNGENNEQFF. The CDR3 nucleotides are TGTGCCAGCAGAAACGGGGAGAACAATGAGCAGTTCTTC. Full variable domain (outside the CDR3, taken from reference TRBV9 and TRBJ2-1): DSGVTQTPKHLITATGQRVTLRCSPRSGDLSVYWYQQSLDQGLQFLIQYYNGEERAKGNILERFSAQQFPDLHSELNLSSLELGDSALYFCASRNGENNEQFFGPGTRLTVL.